The source of this T cell receptor (beta chain) is a study of blood T cell repertoires in COVID-19 (dated by TCRdb to between 2020 and 2021). Notes on the research overall: Samples from collaborators originated in the United States, Italy and Spain and spanned both the acute and convalescent phases of COVID-19. The prospective study material was composed of cDNA or gDNA derived from T cells, B-cell-depleted T cells, or PBMCs. The dataset comprised deeply sampled blood TCRbeta repertoires from subjects exposed to, actively infected with, or recovered from COVID-19. The repertoires were released in a freely available public database intended as a resource for research on the immune response to SARS-CoV-2. The samples were drawn from two sources: the first 160 participants of the ongoing ImmuneRACE study, and 1,254 subjects contributed by 6 global collaborators. Nearly every sample came with metadata listing a de-identified subject ID, COVID-19 status, age in years and sex. Where available, HLA class I and class II types were obtained from metadata supplied by the sample provider rather than from assay-based typing. What the work shows at the level of the full study, not this receptor alone: Clinical and demographic metadata were provided uncurated, with the amount varying by source and participant.

At one collaborating source in Seattle, patients were enrolled during active infection and were followed longitudinally through the course of disease. Collaborating institutions collected whole blood in K2EDTA tubes following their own protocols. Collaborator samples were shipped for TCRbeta analysis as frozen whole blood, isolated PBMCs, or DNA extracted from either sample type. Remarks on this clone: It has no known antigen specificity. Within one base of it there is no much larger clone, and no base qualities were kept.

Its CDR3 holds 15 amino acids, cysteine through phenylalanine. Only the CDR3 DNA is retained, 45 bases long and in frame from the first base. Clipping removes 3 bases from V and 3 bases from J, with 7 as the unmatched junction base count. As encoded in the germline V gene, CDR1 is KGHSH while CDR2 is LQKENI. The immunoSEQ Assay, a bias-controlled multiplex PCR, was used to amplify TCRbeta CDR3 regions from genomic DNA. The authors' analysis ran thus. Nucleated cell counts per sample were estimated from amplification of reference gene primers within the assay. To quantify the absolute abundance of each unique TCRbeta CDR3 rearrangement, sequence reads were collapsed and filtered. For each sample, productive Simpson clonality was calculated as the square root of Simpson's diversity index across productive rearrangements. Entries here come from immuneACCESS through TCRdb and include only in-frame sequences with V and J called. Some clones fail to appear in such tables; in the studies checked, an unresolved V gene covers under half of the shortfall, and the cause of the remainder is unknown. V, J and clone size derive from that table, while D and trimming were established from the DNA sequence. For this sample there are around 58,000 clones; over 75% appear just once. Of the sample, approximately 40% is held by the ten largest clones.

This receptor chain uses TRBV18 and TRBJ1-1, with 7 junctional bases fitting TRBD1. The sample consisted of peripheral blood. The sequence was collected from a woman aged 60-75 years with COVID-19, enrolled during active disease. The CDR3 amino acid sequence is: CASSPDRARDTEAFF. The DNA sequence reads TGTGCCAGCTCACCCGACAGGGCCCGGGACACTGAAGCTTTCTTT.